This entry concerns a single TCR beta chain. Its target is unknown. The data were produced by immunoSEQ multiplex PCR, yet TCRdb's version contains in-frame clones alone and is incomplete. This sample has tens of thousands of clones; about nine tenths occur once, and the top ten carry approximately 5%. The data were taken from a study of T cell responses to AZD1222 COVID-19 vaccine. Analyses pooled second doses at about 4 or about 12 weeks. Whole-study findings and limits: Spike-specific TCR breadth and depth both grew after two AZD1222 doses. Of the AZD1222 recipients, only five to seven were seropositive at baseline.

The V and J ends lost 2 bases and 2 bases respectively, with 12 bases between them. The CDR3 extends over 15 amino acids. Per the germline V gene, CDR1 is SGHVS and CDR2 is FQNEAQ. This TCR was sampled from an adult who received the AZD1222 COVID-19 vaccine. The sample here was peripheral blood, taken 28 days after the second AZD1222 dose. This chain joins TRBV7-8 and TRBJ1-2; no firm D call. The DNA of the CDR3 is TGTGCCAGCAGCTTATCTCCCCTAGTAAACTATGGCTACACCTTC. The encoded protein is CASSLSPLVNYGYTF.